Listed here are 18 T cell receptor beta chains from one sample, sequenced in a study of shared T cell receptors in the human thymus. Produced via immunoSEQ multiplex PCR; TCRdb's table is partial and in-frame only. Counted here are approximately 760,000 clones, approximately 85% occurring once; the ten biggest clones make up 0.0095% to 0.011%. The same sample was also used in a study of human thymus T cells.

The sequenced material came from thymocytes. The receptor source for this set is a girl less than two years old with a congenital heart defect.

The V gene is TRBV6-1, the J gene TRBJ2-7, with a possible D match to TRBD1 (6 bases). Germline V gene sequence: CDR1 MNHNS, CDR2 SASEGT. The CDR3 sequence is 14 residues long. Trimming took off 2 bases at V and 0 bases at J, with 8 bases between the two ends. The CDR3 sequence: CASSELDSSYEQYF. The CDR3 DNA sequence: TGTGCCAGCAGTGAACTGGACAGCTCCTACGAGCAGTACTTC.

The rearrangement uses TRBV21-1 and TRBJ1-1; the DNA was not used to check the table's D call, TRBD1. TRBV21-1 is annotated as a pseudogene. The length of the CDR3 is 14 residues. CDR3 amino acids: CASSKGSGDTEAFF. CDR3 sequence (DNA): TGTGCCAGCAGCAAAGGTTCAGGGGACACTGAAGCTTTCTTT.

The genes are TRBV5-1 and TRBJ2-3; TRBD2 matches at 11 bases. V lost 0 bases to trimming and J lost 3 bases; unmatched junction nucleotides: 3. Germline V lookup: CDR1 SGHRS, CDR2 YFSETQ. CDR3 length: 16 amino acids. CDR3 loop: CASSLASGGTTDTQYF. CDR3 DNA sequence: TGCGCCAGCAGCTTGGCTAGCGGGGGGACGACAGATACGCAGTATTTT.

The chain recombines TRBV6-6 with TRBJ2-2; maybe TRBD2 (5 bases). The CDR3 sequence is 15 residues long. Germline CDR1 MNHNY, CDR2 SVGAGI (reference sequence). The V and J ends lost 5 bases and 1 base respectively, with 11 bases between them. The CDR3 spells CASSSTRLNTGELFF. The CDR3 DNA follows: TGTGCCAGCAGTAGCACTAGACTGAACACCGGGGAGCTGTTTTTT.

The chain's CDR3 is CASSVCRLRQGDYGYTF. CDR3 bases: TGTGCCAGCAGTGTTTGTCGTCTAAGGCAGGGGGACTATGGCTACACCTTC. The chain couples TRBV2 to TRBJ1-2; TRBD1 aligns across 7 bases. The CDR3 is 17 residues long. Losses at the gene ends were 4 bases for V and 3 bases for J; bases not matched to a gene: 14. The germline V gene encodes CDR1 SNHLY and CDR2 FYNNEI.

The chain recombines TRBV15 with TRBJ2-1; 12 nucleotides match TRBD2. The trim removed 2 bases at V and 0 bases at J, leaving 11 bases unmatched. The CDR3 is 20 amino acids. The germline V gene encodes CDR1 LNHNV and CDR2 YYDKDF (reference sequence). CDR3 DNA: TGTGCCACCAGCAGAAAGGCTAGCGGGGGGGTGTTTCACTCCTACAATGAGCAGTTCTTC. Translating gives CATSRKASGGVFHSYNEQFF.

The chain is built from TRBV28 and TRBJ1-3, with unresolved D. This CDR3 is 12 amino acids long. V lost 11 bases and J lost 0, with 8 bases in between. CDR1 MDHEN and CDR2 SYDVKM come from the germline V gene. The CDR3 is CAVGGSGNTIYF. The CDR3 DNA reads TGTGCCGTCGGAGGCTCTGGAAACACCATATATTTT. Looking up the rest from reference TRBV28 and TRBJ1-3 gives the full variable domain: DVKVTQSSRYLVKRTGEKVFLECVQDMDHENMFWYRQDPGLGLRLIYFSYDVKMKEKGDIPEGYSVSREKKERFSLILESASTNQTSMYLCAVGGSGNTIYFGEGSWLTVV.

This sequence joins TRBV7-2 and TRBJ2-1; 12 positions match TRBD1. The CDR3 length is 19 residues. Germline CDR1 SGHTA, CDR2 FQGNSA. The ends lost 3 bases at V and 8 bases at J; junction bases unmatched: 17. CDR3 protein: CASSFRSAAGTGGPDEQFF. The CDR3 DNA sequence: TGTGCCAGCAGCTTCCGTTCTGCAGCCGGGACAGGGGGCCCGGATGAGCAGTTCTTC.

This clone came up once. The V gene is TRBV10-3, the J gene TRBJ1-2; D unresolved. Trimming pared 2 bases from V and 4 bases from J, leaving 17 bases between. This CDR3 has 16 residues. Germline V gives CDR1 ENHRY, CDR2 SYGVKD. The CDR3 nucleotides read TGTGCCATCAGTGAGCCGAGTGGTAGGAGGACCTATGGCTACACCTTC. It encodes CAISEPSGRRTYGYTF.

The chain combines TRBV2 with TRBJ1-2; tentative D call: TRBD1 (6 bases). V lost 7 bases and J lost 4, with 16 bases in between. CDR1 is SNHLY and CDR2 is FYNNEI in the germline V gene. The CDR3 has 14 amino acids. In DNA, the CDR3 is TGTGCCAGCATAGGTCAGGGGCAGGGCTATGGCTACACCTTC. It codes for CASIGQGQGYGYTF. The whole variable domain, filled in from reference TRBV2 and TRBJ1-2, reads EPEVTQTPSHQVTQMGQEVILRCVPISNHLYFYWYRQILGQKVEFLVSFYNNEISEKSEIFDDQFSVERPDGSNFTLKIRSTKLEDSAMYFCASIGQGQGYGYTFGSGTRLTVV.

V and J are TRBV28 and TRBJ1-2; D not certain. The V end lost 10 bases, the J end lost 2 bases, and 11 bases lay between the germline ends. This CDR3 is built from 12 residues. Germline CDR1 reads MDHEN; CDR2 reads SYDVKM. CDR3 DNA: TGTGCCACTAGACCCAAAAACTATGGCTACACCTTC. As protein: CATRPKNYGYTF.

V usage is TRBV21-1 and J usage is TRBJ2-7; TRBD2, the table's D call, lacks a check against the DNA. TRBV21-1 is given as a pseudogene. This CDR3 contains 17 residues. CDR3 DNA: TGTGCCAGCAGCGAAAATTCTCCCGTTTGGGGGGCCTACGAGCAGTACTTC. Translation gives CASSENSPVWGAYEQYF.

The V call is TRBV13, the J call TRBJ1-4; 7 nucleotides agree with TRBD1. This CDR3 is 19 amino acids long. From germline, CDR1 is PRHDT and CDR2 FYEKMQ (reference sequence). V dropped 5 bases and J dropped 0; count of bases not matched to a gene: 15. The CDR3 nucleotides read TGTGCCAGCAGCCCGTACCGACAGGGAGAGGGGGCAACTAATGAAAAACTGTTTTTT. It yields the protein CASSPYRQGEGATNEKLFF.

There are a few counts of this clone. The DNA for the CDR3 is TGTGCCAGCAGCCAGGGTGGTCCCCCGAACCCGCCCTATGGCTACACCTTC. This encodes CASSQGGPPNPPYGYTF. The chain joins TRBV7-2 to TRBJ1-2; tentative D call: TRBD1 (5 bases). With 5 bases removed from V and 4 bases from J, the gap between germline ends came to 23 bases. Germline loops: CDR1 SGHTA, CDR2 FQGNSA. This CDR3 spans 17 amino acids.

The chain combines TRBV6-5 with TRBJ2-1; possible D gene TRBD1, 8 bases. Looked up from germline, CDR1 is MNHEY and CDR2 is SVGAGI. The CDR3 runs 14 residues. Deletions cut 6 bases from V and 5 bases from J, with 14 bases between. CDR3 sequence (DNA): TGTGCCAGCAGGAGGACAGGGAGGGACAATGAGCAGTTCTTC. It codes for CASRRTGRDNEQFF.

The chain has TRBV5-1 and TRBJ1-6; the D gene is possibly TRBD1 (6 bases). With 4 bases removed from V and 0 bases from J, the gap between germline ends came to 20 bases. This CDR3 comprises 19 residues. Germline CDR1 SGHRS, CDR2 YFSETQ. CDR3 residues: CASSPADNRAVSYNSPLHF. The CDR3 bases are TGCGCCAGCAGCCCTGCCGACAACAGGGCCGTCTCCTATAATTCACCCCTCCACTTT.

V is TRBV5-6 and J is TRBJ2-1; TRBD2 is a possible D gene (5 bases). The CDR3 has 18 amino acids. CDR1 SGHDT and CDR2 YYEEEE come from the germline V gene. The V end lost 2 bases, the J end lost 1 base, and 19 bases lay between the germline ends. CDR3 coding DNA: TGTGCCAGCAGCTTAGGCGGGTCGGCGGAATGGTCCTACAATGAGCAGTTCTTC. As protein: CASSLGGSAEWSYNEQFF.

The chain has TRBV5-1 and TRBJ1-6, with TRBD1 identical over 7 bases. V was clipped by 0 bases and J by 7 bases; unmatched bases: 10. There are 17 residues in the CDR3. CDR1 is SGHRS and CDR2 is YFSETQ in the germline V gene. The CDR3 nucleotides are TGCGCCAGCAGCTTGGTTGGTGGAGGACAGGTGAATTCACCCCTCCACTTT. Protein sequence: CASSLVGGGQVNSPLHF.